This T cell receptor beta chain appears in the sequencing data of a study of T cell responses to AZD1222 COVID-19 vaccine. TCRdb's table, derived via immunoSEQ multiplex PCR, lists solely in-frame clones and lacks some. The sample consists of roughly 160,000 clones, around nine tenths of them appearing once. The CDR3 length is 16 residues. Trimming stripped 4 bases from V and 1 base from J, with 16 bases between. Germline values: CDR1 SGHNT, CDR2 YENEEA. The rearrangement links TRBV11-3 to TRBJ2-5; D remains unclear. The sequencing here drew on peripheral blood, taken on day 0 of AZD1222 vaccination. The clonotype comes from an adult in good health. CDR3 protein: CASSSYVSLVQETQYF. The CDR3 bases are TGTGCCAGCAGCTCCTACGTTTCCCTCGTCCAAGAGACCCAGTACTTC.